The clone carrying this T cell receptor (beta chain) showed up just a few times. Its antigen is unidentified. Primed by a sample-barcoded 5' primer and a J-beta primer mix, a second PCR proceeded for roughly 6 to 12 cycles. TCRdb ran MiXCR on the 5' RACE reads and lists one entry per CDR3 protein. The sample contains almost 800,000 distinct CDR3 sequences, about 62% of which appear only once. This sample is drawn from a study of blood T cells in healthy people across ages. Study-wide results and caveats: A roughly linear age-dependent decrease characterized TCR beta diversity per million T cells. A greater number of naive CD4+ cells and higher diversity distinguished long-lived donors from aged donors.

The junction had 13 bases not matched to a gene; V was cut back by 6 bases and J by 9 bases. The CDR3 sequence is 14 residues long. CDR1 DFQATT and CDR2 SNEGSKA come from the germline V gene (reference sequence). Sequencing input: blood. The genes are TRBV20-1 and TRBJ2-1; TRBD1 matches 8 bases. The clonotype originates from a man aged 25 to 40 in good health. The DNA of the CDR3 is TGCAGTGCCCCGACAGGGGCAGGGAAAACTGAGCAGTTCTTC. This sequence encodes CSAPTGAGKTEQFF.